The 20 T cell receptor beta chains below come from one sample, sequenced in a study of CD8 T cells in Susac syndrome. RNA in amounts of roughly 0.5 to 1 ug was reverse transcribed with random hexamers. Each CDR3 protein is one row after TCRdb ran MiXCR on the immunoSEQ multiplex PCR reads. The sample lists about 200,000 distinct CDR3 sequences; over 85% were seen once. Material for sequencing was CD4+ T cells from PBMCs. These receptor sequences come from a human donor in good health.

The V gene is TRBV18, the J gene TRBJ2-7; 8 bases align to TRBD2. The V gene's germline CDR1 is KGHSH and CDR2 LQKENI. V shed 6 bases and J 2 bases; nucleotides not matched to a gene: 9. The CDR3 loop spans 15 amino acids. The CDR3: CASSQGVAGTYEQYV. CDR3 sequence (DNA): TGTGCCAGCTCCCAAGGAGTAGCGGGAACCTACGAGCAGTACGTC.

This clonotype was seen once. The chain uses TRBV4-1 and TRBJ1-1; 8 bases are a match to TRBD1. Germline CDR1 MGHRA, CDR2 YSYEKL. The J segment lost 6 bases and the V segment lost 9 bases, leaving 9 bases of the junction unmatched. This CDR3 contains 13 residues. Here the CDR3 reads CASRFTGGSEAFF. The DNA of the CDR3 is TGCGCCAGTCGGTTCACAGGGGGTTCTGAAGCTTTCTTT.

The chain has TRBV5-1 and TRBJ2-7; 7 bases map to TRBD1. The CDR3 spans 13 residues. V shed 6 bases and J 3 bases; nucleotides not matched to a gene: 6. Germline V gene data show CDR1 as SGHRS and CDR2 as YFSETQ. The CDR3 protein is CASKAGTDYEQYF. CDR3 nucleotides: TGCGCCAGCAAGGCCGGGACAGACTACGAGCAGTACTTC.

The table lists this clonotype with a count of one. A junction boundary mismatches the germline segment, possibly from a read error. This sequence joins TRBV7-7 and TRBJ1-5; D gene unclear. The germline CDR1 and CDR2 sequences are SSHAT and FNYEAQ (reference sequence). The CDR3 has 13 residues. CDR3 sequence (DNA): TGTGCTAGCAGCTTAGGTCCGGGACAGCCCCAGCATTTT. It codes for CASSLGPGQPQHF. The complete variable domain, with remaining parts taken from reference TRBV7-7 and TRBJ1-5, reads GAGVSQSPRYKVTKRGQDVTLRCDPISSHATLYWYQQALGQGPEFLTYFNYEAQPDKSGLPSDRFSAERPEGSISTLTIQRTEQRDSAMYRCASSLGPGQPQHFGDGTRLSIL.

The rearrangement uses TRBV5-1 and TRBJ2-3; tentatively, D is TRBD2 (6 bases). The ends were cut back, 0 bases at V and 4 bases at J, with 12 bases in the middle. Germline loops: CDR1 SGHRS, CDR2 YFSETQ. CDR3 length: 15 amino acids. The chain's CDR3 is CASSLEAGSSDTQYF. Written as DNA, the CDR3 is TGCGCCAGCAGCTTGGAGGCGGGGAGCTCAGATACGCAGTATTTT.

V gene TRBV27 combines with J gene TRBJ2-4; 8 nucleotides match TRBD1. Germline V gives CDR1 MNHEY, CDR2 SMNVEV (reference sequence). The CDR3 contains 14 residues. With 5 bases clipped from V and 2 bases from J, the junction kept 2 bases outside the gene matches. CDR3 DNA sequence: TGTGCCAGCAGTCGGACAGGGACCAAAAACATTCAGTACTTC. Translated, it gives CASSRTGTKNIQYF.

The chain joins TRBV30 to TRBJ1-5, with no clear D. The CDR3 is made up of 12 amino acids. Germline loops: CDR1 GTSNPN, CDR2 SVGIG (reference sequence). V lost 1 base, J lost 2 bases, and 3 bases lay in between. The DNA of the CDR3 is TGTGCCTGGAGTGGCGGCAATCAGCCCCAGCATTTT. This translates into CAWSGGNQPQHF.

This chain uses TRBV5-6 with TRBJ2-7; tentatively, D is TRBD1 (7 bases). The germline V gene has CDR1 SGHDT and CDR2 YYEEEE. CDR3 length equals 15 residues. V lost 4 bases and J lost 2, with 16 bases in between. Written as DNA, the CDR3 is TGTGCCAGCAGCCCAACGACAGGGAGGACCTACGAGCAGTACTTC. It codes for CASSPTTGRTYEQYF.

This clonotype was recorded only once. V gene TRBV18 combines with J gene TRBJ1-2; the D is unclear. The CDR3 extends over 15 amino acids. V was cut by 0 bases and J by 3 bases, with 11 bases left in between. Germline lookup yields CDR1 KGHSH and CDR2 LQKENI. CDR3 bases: TGTGCCAGCTCACCACCGGCGGACCGGTACTATGGCTACACCTTC. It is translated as CASSPPADRYYGYTF.

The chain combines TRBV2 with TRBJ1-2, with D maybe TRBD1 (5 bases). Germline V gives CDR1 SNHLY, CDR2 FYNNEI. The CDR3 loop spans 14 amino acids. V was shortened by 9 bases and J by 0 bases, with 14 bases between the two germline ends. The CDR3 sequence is CARSGTQTNYGYTF. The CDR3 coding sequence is TGTGCCAGATCGGGGACCCAAACTAACTATGGCTACACCTTC.

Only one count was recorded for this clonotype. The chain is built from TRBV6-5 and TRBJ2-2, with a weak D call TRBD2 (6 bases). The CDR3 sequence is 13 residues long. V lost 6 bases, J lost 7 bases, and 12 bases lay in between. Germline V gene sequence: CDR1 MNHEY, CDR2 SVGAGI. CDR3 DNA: TGTGCCAGCAGACGGAGGGGAGGCGGGGAGCTGTTTTTT. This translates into CASRRRGGGELFF.

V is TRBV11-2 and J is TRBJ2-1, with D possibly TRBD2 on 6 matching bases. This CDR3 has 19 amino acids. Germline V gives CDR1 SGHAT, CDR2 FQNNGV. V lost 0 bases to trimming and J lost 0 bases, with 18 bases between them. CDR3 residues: CASSLDLSSATPSYNEQFF. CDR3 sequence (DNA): TGTGCCAGCAGCTTAGACCTATCTAGCGCGACCCCCTCCTACAATGAGCAGTTCTTC.

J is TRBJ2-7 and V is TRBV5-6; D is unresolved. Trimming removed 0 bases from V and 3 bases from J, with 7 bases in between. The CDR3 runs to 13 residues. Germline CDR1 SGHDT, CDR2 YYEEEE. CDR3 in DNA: TGTGCCAGCAGCTTGGAGGGATACTACGAGCAGTACTTC. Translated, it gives CASSLEGYYEQYF.

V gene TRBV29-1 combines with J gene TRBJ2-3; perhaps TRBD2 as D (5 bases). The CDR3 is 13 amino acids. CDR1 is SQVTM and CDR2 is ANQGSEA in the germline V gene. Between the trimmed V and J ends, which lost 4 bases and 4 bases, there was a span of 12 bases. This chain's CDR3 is CSVAELGADTQYF. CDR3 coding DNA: TGCAGCGTTGCGGAACTAGGAGCAGATACGCAGTATTTT.

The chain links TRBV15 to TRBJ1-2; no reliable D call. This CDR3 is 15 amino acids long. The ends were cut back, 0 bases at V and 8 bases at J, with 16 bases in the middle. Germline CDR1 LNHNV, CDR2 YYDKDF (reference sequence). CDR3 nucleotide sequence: TGTGCCACCAGCAGAGAAATTGACACTCTGGGGGGCTACACCTTC. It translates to CATSREIDTLGGYTF.

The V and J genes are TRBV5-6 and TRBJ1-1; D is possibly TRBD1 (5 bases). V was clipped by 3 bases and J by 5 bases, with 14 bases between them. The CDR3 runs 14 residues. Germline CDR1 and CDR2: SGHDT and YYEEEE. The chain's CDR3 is CASSSGRGGTEAFF. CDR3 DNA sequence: TGTGCCAGCAGCTCGGGACGTGGGGGGACTGAAGCTTTCTTT.

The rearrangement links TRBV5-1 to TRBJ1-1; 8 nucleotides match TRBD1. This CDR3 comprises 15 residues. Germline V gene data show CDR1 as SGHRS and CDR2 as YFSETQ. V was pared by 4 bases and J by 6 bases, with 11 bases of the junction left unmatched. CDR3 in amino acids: CASSPQGAVVAEAFF. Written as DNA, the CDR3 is TGCGCCAGCAGCCCCCAGGGGGCTGTAGTGGCTGAAGCTTTCTTT.

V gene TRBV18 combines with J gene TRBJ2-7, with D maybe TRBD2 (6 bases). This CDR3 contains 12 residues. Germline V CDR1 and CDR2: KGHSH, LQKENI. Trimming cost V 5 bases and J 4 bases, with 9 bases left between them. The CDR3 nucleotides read TGTGCCAGCTCAAAGGAGGGGTACGAGCAGTACGTC. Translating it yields CASSKEGYEQYV.

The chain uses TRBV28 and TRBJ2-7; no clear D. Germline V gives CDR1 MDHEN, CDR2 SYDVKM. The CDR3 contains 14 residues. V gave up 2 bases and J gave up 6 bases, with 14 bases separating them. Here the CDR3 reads CASSLGVLASEQYV. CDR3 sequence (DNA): TGTGCCAGCAGTTTAGGGGTACTGGCCTCCGAGCAGTACGTC.

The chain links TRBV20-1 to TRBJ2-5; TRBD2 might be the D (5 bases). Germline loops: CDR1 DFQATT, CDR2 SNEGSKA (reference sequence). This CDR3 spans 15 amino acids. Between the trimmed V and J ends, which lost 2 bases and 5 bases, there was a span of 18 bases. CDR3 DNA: TGCAGTGCTAGACCCGGGGAAAATTCTCGTGAGACCCAGTACTTC. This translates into CSARPGENSRETQYF.